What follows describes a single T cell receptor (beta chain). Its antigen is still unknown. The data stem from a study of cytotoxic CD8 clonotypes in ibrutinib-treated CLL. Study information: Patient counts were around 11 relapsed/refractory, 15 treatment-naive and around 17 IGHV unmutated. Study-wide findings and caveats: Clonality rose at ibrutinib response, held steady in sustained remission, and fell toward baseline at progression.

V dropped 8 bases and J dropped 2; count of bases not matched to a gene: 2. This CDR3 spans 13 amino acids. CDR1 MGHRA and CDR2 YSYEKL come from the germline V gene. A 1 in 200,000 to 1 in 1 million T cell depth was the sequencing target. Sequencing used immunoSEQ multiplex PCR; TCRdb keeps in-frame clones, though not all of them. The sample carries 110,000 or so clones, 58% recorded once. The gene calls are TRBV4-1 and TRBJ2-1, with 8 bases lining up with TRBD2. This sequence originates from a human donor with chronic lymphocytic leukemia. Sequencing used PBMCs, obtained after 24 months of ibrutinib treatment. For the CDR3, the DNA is TGCGCCAGCGGGGGACTAGCCTACAATGAGCAGTTCTTC. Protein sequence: CASGGLAYNEQFF.